This entry lists 9 T cell receptor beta chains sequenced from one sample in a study of siplizumab effects on memory and regulatory T cells. Some clones are missing from TCRdb's copy, which holds only in-frame ones; the method was immunoSEQ multiplex PCR. The data contain about 91,000 clones, approximately 93% of them seen just once; the ten biggest clones take up 5% to 7%. Sequenced: CD8+ T cells sorted from blood. The receptors originated from a human donor in good health.

DNA for the CDR3: TGTGCCAGCAGCGTAGAGAACGCAGCCGATACGCAGTATTTT. Translated, it gives CASSVENAADTQYF. J is TRBJ2-3 and V is TRBV9; D gene uncertain. The CDR3 is made up of 14 amino acids. Trimming left V 0 bases short and J 6 bases short, with 11 bases between. Germline CDR1 reads SGDLS; CDR2 reads YYNGEE.

This chain connects TRBV7-8 to TRBJ2-3, with D perhaps TRBD2 (6 bases). This CDR3 is 19 amino acids long. Germline V CDR1 and CDR2: SGHVS, FQNEAQ. Trimming shortened V by 1 base and J by 2 bases, and 22 bases separated the two germline ends. This CDR3 is CASSLGRGPGRNPTDTQYF. In nucleotides, the CDR3 is TGTGCCAGCAGCTTAGGGCGGGGCCCGGGACGGAACCCCACAGATACGCAGTATTTT.

The chain uses TRBV19 and TRBJ2-7, with 8 bases that match TRBD1. The trim removed 6 bases at V and 5 bases at J, leaving 3 bases unmatched. This CDR3 region has 12 residues. The germline V gene encodes CDR1 LNHDA and CDR2 SQIVND (reference sequence). CDR3 nucleotides: TGTGCCAGTAGAACAGGGGGAGACGAGCAGTACTTC. This codes for CASRTGGDEQYF.

The V call is TRBV10-2, the J call TRBJ1-4; 9 nucleotides align to TRBD1. The CDR3 extends over 14 amino acids. V trimming: 8 bases; J trimming: 8 bases; junction bases outside the gene matches: 9. Per germline, CDR1 WSHSY and CDR2 SAAADI. The CDR3 is CASLSRDRVEKLFF. The CDR3 DNA sequence: TGCGCCAGCCTTTCCCGGGACAGGGTCGAAAAACTGTTTTTT.

V usage is TRBV29-1 and J usage is TRBJ2-1; D remains unclear. The V end lost 3 bases, the J end lost 4 bases, and 7 bases lay between the germline ends. This CDR3 spans 12 amino acids. Germline V gene data show CDR1 as SQVTM and CDR2 as ANQGSEA. The CDR3 loop is CSVDDTYNEQFF. CDR3 coding DNA: TGCAGCGTTGATGACACTTACAATGAGCAGTTCTTC.

Concerning this clone: At one end the junction does not follow the germline gene, possibly because of a read error. The J gene is TRBJ2-7, the V gene TRBV7-7; the match to TRBD1 covers 9 bases. The CDR3 has 13 amino acids. Germline lookup yields CDR1 SSHAT and CDR2 FNYEAQ (reference sequence). Here the CDR3 DNA reads TGTGCTAGCAGCATAGGACAGGGGAGCGAGCAGTACTTC. Translated: CASSIGQGSEQYF.

V is TRBV4-1 and J is TRBJ1-3; D unresolved. CDR1 is MGHRA and CDR2 is YSYEKL in the germline V gene. Trimming left V 3 bases short and J 0 bases short, with 15 bases between. CDR3 length: 17 residues. The CDR3: CASSQTLTGRSGNTIYF. The DNA of the CDR3 is TGCGCCAGCAGCCAGACCTTAACGGGTCGCTCTGGAAACACCATATATTTT.

The genes are TRBV30 and TRBJ1-5; D not certain. CDR1 is GTSNPN and CDR2 is SVGIG in the germline V gene (reference sequence). V was cut by 2 bases and J by 6 bases, with 17 bases left in between. The CDR3 length is 15 residues. The CDR3 DNA sequence: TGTGCCTGGAGTTATAACAAAGGGATAACTCAGCCCCAGCATTTT. Its protein product is CAWSYNKGITQPQHF.

This chain links TRBV9 with TRBJ1-1; D is possibly TRBD1 (6 bases). This CDR3 region has 13 residues. The V gene's germline CDR1 is SGDLS and CDR2 YYNGEE. V was cut by 3 bases and J by 7 bases, with 13 bases left in between. The CDR3: CASSAEGGLEAFF. The CDR3 DNA is TGTGCCAGCAGCGCCGAGGGGGGTCTTGAAGCTTTCTTT.